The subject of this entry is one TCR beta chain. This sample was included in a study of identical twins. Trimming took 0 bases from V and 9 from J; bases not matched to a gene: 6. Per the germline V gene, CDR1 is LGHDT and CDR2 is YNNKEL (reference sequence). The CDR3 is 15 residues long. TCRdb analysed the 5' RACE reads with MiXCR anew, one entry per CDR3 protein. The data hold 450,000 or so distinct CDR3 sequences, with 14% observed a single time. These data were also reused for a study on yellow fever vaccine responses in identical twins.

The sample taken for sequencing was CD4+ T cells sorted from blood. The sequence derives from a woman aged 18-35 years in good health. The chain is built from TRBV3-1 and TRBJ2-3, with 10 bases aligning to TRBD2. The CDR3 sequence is CASSQDLLAGRTQYF. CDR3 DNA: TGTGCCAGCAGCCAAGATTTACTAGCGGGGCGCACGCAGTATTTT.